Listed below are T cell receptor beta chains from one sample, sequenced in a study of CD8 T cells in Susac syndrome. TCRdb ran MiXCR on the immunoSEQ multiplex PCR reads and lists one entry per CDR3 protein. Of 180,000 or so distinct CDR3 sequences detected, 90% to 95% appear once; the ten largest clones hold around 0.1%. The specimen was CD4+ T cells from PBMCs. These receptor sequences come from a human donor with Susac syndrome. Each CDR3 is given with its conserved first and last residue. The D gene is left open where the match is weak. Size values are once, few and many counts, or a class for expanded clones, and some rows have none.

V	J	size	D	CDR3	DNA
TRBV7-9	TRBJ2-5	NA	TRBD2	CASSSIAGGPRETQYF	TGTGCCAGCAGCTCGATAGCGGGAGGGCCTAGGGAGACCCAGTACTTC
TRBV5-4	TRBJ2-5	once	NA	CASSLAGSKETQYF	TGTGCCAGCAGCTTGGCGGGAAGTAAAGAGACCCAGTACTTC
TRBV20-1	TRBJ2-7	NA	TRBD2	CSAAREGEQYF	TGCAGTGCCGCGCGGGAGGGCGAGCAGTACTTC
TRBV6-5	TRBJ2-6	NA	NA	CASSYWDVSGANVLTF	TGTGCCAGCAGTTACTGGGATGTCTCTGGGGCCAACGTCCTGACTTTC
TRBV4-1	TRBJ2-7	NA	TRBD1	CASSQVDRGRDEQYF	TGCGCCAGCAGCCAAGTAGACAGGGGGCGCGACGAGCAGTACTTC
TRBV30	TRBJ2-1	NA	TRBD2	CAWSYPGLAYHEQFF	TGTGCCTGGAGTTACCCGGGACTAGCGTACCATGAGCAGTTCTTC
TRBV30	TRBJ2-2	once	TRBD2	CAWTTSGAQSGRNTGELFF	TGTGCCTGGACCACTAGCGGGGCCCAGAGCGGACGAAACACCGGGGAGCTGTTTTTT
TRBV10-3	TRBJ1-1	NA	NA	CAISGAVSVNTEAFF	TGTGCCATCAGTGGAGCCGTTAGCGTGAACACTGAAGCTTTCTTT
TRBV28	TRBJ2-7	NA	TRBD2	CASSLLASGSKAEQYF	TGTGCCAGCAGTTTATTGGCTAGCGGGAGTAAGGCCGAGCAGTACTTC
TRBV3-1	TRBJ1-2	NA	NA	CASSQRGTPYGYTF	TGTGCCAGCAGCCAAAGGGGGACCCCCTATGGCTACACCTTC
TRBV20-1	TRBJ1-6	once	TRBD1	CSGVRGTGVNSPLHF	TGCAGTGGGGTCAGAGGGACAGGGGTCAATTCACCCCTCCACTTT
TRBV27	TRBJ2-3	NA	TRBD1	CASSLTGGDTQYF	TGTGCCAGCAGTTTGACAGGGGGCGATACGCAGTATTTT
TRBV4-3	TRBJ2-5	NA	NA	CASSPRKEPPETQYF	TGCGCCAGCAGCCCCCGGAAGGAACCCCCAGAGACCCAGTACTTC
TRBV5-1	TRBJ1-4	NA	NA	CASSLDRTTNEKLFF	TGCGCCAGCAGCCTCGACAGGACAACTAATGAAAAACTGTTTTTT
TRBV18	TRBJ1-1	NA	NA	CASSPTLNTEAFF	TGTGCCAGCTCACCAACCTTGAACACTGAAGCTTTCTTT
TRBV19	TRBJ2-7	NA	TRBD1	CASSPRTGTYEQYF	TGTGCCAGTAGTCCCCGGACAGGGACCTACGAGCAGTACTTC
TRBV15	TRBJ1-2	once	NA	CATSRDSMLRLTYNYGYTF	TGTGCCACCAGCAGAGATAGTATGCTCCGCTTGACATATAACTATGGCTACACCTTC
TRBV29-1	TRBJ2-7	NA	TRBD2	CSVVGLAGQPWQYF	TGCAGCGTGGTGGGACTAGCGGGTCAGCCATGGCAGTACTTC
TRBV28	TRBJ1-2	few	TRBD1	CASSLAGGNYGYTF	TGTGCCAGCAGTTTAGCAGGGGGGAACTATGGCTACACCTTC
TRBV29-1	TRBJ1-2	NA	NA	CSVVPGNYGYTF	TGCAGCGTTGTCCCGGGGAACTATGGCTACACCTTC
TRBV18	TRBJ1-1	few	TRBD1	CASSPYRGNTEAFF	TGTGCCAGCTCACCATACAGGGGGAACACTGAAGCTTTCTTT
TRBV15	TRBJ2-5	NA	NA	CATSRGGRGAWETQYF	TGTGCCACCAGCAGAGGGGGTCGGGGGGCCTGGGAGACCCAGTACTTC
TRBV28	TRBJ2-7	NA	TRBD1	CASTPTGTGSYEQYF	TGTGCCAGCACTCCAACCGGGACAGGATCCTACGAGCAGTACTTC
TRBV27	TRBJ1-4	once	NA	CASSPLPRGNEKLFF	TGTGCCAGCAGTCCCCTCCCCCGGGGAAATGAAAAACTGTTTTTT